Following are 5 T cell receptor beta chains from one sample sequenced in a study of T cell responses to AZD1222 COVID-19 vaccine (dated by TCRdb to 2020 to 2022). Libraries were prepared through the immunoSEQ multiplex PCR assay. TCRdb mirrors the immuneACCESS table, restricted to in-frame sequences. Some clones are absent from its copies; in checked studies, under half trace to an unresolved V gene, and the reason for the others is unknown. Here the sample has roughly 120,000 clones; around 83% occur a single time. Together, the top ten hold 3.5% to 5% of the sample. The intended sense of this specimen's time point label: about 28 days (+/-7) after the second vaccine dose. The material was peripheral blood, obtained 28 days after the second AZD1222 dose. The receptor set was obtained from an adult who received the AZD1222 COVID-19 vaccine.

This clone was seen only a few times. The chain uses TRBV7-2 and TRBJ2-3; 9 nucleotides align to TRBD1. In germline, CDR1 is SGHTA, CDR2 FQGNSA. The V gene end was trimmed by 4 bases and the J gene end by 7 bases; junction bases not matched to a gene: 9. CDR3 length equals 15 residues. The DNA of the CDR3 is TGTGCCAGCAGCTCCACGGGACAGGGAGGGAATACGCAGTATTTT. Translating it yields CASSSTGQGGNTQYF.

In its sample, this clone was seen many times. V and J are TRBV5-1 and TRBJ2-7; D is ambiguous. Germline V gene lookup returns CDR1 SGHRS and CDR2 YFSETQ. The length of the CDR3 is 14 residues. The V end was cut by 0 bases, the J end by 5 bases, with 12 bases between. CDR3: CASSLGPYRNEQYF. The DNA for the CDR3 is TGCGCCAGCAGCTTGGGGCCGTATAGGAACGAGCAGTACTTC.

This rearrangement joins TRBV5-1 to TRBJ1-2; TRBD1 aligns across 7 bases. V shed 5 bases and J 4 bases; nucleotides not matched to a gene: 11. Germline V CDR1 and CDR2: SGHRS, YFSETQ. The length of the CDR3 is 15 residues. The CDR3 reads CASRFGDSSGYGYTF. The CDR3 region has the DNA TGCGCCAGCAGATTTGGGGACAGTTCGGGCTATGGCTACACCTTC. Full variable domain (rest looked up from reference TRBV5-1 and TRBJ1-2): KAGVTQTPRYLIKTRGQQVTLSCSPISGHRSVSWYQQTPGQGLQFLFEYFSETQRNKGNFPGRFSGRQFSNSRSEMNVSTLELGDSALYLCASRFGDSSGYGYTFGSGTRLTVV.

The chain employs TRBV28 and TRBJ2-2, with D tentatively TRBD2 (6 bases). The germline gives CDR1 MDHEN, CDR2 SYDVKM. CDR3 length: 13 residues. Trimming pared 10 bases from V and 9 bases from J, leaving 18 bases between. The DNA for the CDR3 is TGTGCCACCCGGGGGACCCCGACCCGGGAGCTGTTTTTT. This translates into CATRGTPTRELFF.

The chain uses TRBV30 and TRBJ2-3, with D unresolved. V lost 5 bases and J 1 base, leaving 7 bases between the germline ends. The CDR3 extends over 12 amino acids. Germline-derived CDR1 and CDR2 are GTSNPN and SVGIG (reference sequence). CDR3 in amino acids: CAWGVGTDTQYF. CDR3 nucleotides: TGTGCCTGGGGAGTTGGCACAGATACGCAGTATTTT.